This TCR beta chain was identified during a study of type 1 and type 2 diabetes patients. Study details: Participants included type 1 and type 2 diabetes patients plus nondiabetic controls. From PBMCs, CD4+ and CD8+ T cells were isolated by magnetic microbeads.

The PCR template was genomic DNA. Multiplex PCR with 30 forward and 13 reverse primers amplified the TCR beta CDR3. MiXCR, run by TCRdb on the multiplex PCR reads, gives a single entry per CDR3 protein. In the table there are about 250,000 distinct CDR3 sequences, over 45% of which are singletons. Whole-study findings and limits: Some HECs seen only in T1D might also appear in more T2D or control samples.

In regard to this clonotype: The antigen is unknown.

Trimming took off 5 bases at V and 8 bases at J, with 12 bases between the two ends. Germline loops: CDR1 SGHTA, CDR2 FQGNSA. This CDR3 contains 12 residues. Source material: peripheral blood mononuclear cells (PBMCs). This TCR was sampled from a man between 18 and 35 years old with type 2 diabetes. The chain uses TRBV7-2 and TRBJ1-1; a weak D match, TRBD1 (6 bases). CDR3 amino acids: CASSHGQTEAFF. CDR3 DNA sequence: TGTGCCAGCAGCCACGGACAGACAGAAGCTTTCTTT.